This record covers a single T cell receptor (beta chain). The sample originates from a study of blood T cell repertoires in COVID-19. In the study overall: The samples span acute and convalescent COVID-19 from the United States, Italy and Spain. T cells, B-cell-depleted T cells, or PBMCs supplied cDNA or gDNA.

The authors' processing: Amplified reference gene primers provided the basis for estimating nucleated cell counts. Generated by immunoSEQ multiplex PCR, the TCRdb table keeps only in-frame clones and is missing some. The V and J calls and clone size were taken over from that table, and D and trimming were inferred from the DNA. The table lists roughly 51,000 clones, 91% of them singletons. V was cut by 6 bases and J by 5 bases, with 13 bases left in between. Germline-derived CDR1 and CDR2 are MNHEY and SMNVEV (reference sequence). The CDR3 consists of 13 residues. The chain joins TRBV27 to TRBJ1-2; tentatively, D is TRBD1 (6 bases). Sequencing input: peripheral blood. This sequence originates from a woman aged 55-69 years with active or convalescent COVID-19. CDR3 in amino acids: CASSRTGSYGYTF. CDR3 DNA sequence: TGTGCCAGCAGCCGAACAGGGTCTTATGGCTACACCTTC.